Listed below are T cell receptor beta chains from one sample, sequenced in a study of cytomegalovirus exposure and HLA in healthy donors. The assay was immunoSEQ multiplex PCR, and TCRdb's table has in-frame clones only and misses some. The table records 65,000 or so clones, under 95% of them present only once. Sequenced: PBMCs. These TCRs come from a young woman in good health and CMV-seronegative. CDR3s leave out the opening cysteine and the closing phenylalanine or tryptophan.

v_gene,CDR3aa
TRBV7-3,ASSPGGAGDTEAF
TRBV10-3,AISGITGTARNTIY
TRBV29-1,SVTTVPNNFYGYT
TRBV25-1,ASSAGTGNYGYT
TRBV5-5,ASSPWGDNSYEQY
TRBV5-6,ASSLGAYEQY
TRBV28,ASSPRTDRAVETQY
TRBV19,ASSIRTGVGTEAF
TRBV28,ASSLSGGTWTQY
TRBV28,ASSPRVGVGYT
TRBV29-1,SVQGQGTGELF
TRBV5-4,ASSLDSWEQF
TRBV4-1,ASSQPSGDTQY
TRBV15,ATAIAGPDTQY
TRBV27,ASSPLAGGYEQY
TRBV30,AWNGGIHEQY
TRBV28,ASSSRDRDTWDEQF
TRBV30,ATATGLDEKLF
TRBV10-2,ASRNGRLF
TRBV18,ASSPQQGDGNSPLH
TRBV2,ASRPHLTGGRYEQY
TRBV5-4,ASSLGGEAGELF
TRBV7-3,ASSLGNQETQY
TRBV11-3,ASSWTGGGTEAF
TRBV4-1,ASSQESRALLFIS
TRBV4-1,ASQGLDYGYT
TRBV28,ASRTLAGGPPDTQY
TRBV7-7,ASSPGLNLNSPLH
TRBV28,ASTRRRGPGTGELF
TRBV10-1,ASSENMNTEAF
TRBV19,ASSTRFGEAF
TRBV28,ASSVGAASNQPQH
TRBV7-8,ASSIPGIDTIY
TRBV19,ASSFGTAGNTIY
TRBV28,ASSSSGAGEKLF
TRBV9,ASSPSGTGLPSTGELF
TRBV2,ASSPETGAF
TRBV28,ASRSYRTSLQETQY
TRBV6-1,ATPQRGGTGELF
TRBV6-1,ASSEATGGVGNEQF
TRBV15,ATSRAGGGQTSTDTQY
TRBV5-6,ASSLGTGVDEQY
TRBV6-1,ASSAWTGVETQY
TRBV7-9,ASSLGTNEKLF
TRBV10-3,AISQSGVSGNTIY
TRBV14,ASSQGITGASEQY
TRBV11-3,ASSSQGVSTEAF
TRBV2,ASSTENTGELF
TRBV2,ASSGDRDSTDTQY
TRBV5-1,ASSLATSADTQY
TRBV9,ASSDGTSANTGELF